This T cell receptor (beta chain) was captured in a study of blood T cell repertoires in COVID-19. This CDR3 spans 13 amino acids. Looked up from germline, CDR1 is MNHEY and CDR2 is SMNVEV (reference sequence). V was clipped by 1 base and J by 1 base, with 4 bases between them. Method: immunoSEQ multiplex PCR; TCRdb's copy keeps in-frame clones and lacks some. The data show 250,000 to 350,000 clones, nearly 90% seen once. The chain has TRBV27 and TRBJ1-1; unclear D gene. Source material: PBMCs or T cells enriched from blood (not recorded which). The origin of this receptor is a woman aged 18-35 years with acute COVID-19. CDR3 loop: CASSLYGNTEAFF. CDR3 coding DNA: TGTGCCAGCAGTTTATACGGGAACACTGAAGCTTTCTTT.